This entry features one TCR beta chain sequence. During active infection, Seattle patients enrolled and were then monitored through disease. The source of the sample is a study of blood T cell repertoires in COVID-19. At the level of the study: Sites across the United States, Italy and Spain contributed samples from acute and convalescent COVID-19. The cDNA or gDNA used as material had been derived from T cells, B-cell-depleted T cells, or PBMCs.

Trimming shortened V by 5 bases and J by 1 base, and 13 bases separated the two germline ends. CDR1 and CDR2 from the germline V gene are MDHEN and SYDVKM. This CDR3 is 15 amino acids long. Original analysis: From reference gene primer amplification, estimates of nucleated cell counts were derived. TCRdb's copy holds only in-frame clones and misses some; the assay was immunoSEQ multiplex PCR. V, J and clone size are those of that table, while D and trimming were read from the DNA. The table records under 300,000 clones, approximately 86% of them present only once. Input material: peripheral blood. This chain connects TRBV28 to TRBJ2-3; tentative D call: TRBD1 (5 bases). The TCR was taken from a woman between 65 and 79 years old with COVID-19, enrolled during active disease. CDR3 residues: CASSIRVGGTDTQYF. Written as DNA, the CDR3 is TGTGCCAGCAGTATCAGGGTCGGCGGCACAGATACGCAGTATTTT.